These T cell receptor beta chains were read from a single sample in a study of PD-1 blockade in classical Hodgkin lymphoma. Assay used: immunoSEQ multiplex PCR; TCRdb lists only in-frame clones, some missing. This table has about 32,000 clones, 88% appearing once. Input material: CD4+ T cells from blood. These receptors came from a human donor with classical Hodgkin lymphoma. CDR3s include the opening cysteine and the closing phenylalanine or tryptophan. The D gene is left open where the match is weak. A clone size is listed for some rows: how often the clone was seen (once, few, many), or a class if it is expanded.

TRBD2,.,TRBV15,TRBJ2-1,CATSSQASGRAVNEQFF,TGTGCCACCAGCTCCCAGGCTAGCGGGAGGGCCGTCAATGAGCAGTTCTTC
.,.,TRBV19,TRBJ1-5,CASSIVTGNSNQPQHF,TGTGCCAGTAGTATAGTAACCGGTAATAGCAATCAGCCCCAGCATTTT
TRBD1,once,TRBV5-5,TRBJ1-5,CASSGGRGQGQPQHF,TGTGCCAGCAGCGGGGGAAGAGGACAGGGCCAGCCCCAGCATTTT
TRBD2,once,TRBV9,TRBJ2-1,CASSVGSSGILYNEQFF,TGTGCCAGCAGCGTAGGGTCTAGCGGGATCCTATACAATGAGCAGTTCTTC
TRBD2,.,TRBV14,TRBJ2-5,CASSRERVSGRTQETQYF,TGTGCCAGCAGCCGTGAGCGTGTTAGCGGGCGAACCCAAGAGACCCAGTACTTC
TRBD1,.,TRBV5-1,TRBJ1-1,CASSDRGRGTEAFF,TGCGCCAGCAGCGACAGGGGGCGCGGAACTGAAGCTTTCTTT
.,once,TRBV27,TRBJ1-5,CASSYLNQPQHF,TGTGCCAGCAGTTATCTCAATCAGCCCCAGCATTTT
.,.,TRBV2,TRBJ2-1,CASTPDLPSYNEQFF,TGTGCCAGCACTCCCGACCTACCCTCCTACAATGAGCAGTTCTTC
TRBD2,.,TRBV5-6,TRBJ2-1,CASSLEASGYNEQFF,TGTGCCAGCAGCTTGGAAGCTAGCGGTTACAATGAGCAGTTCTTC
.,.,TRBV6-6,TRBJ2-7,CASRTSYEQYF,TGTGCCAGCAGAACCTCCTACGAGCAGTACTTC
TRBD1,.,TRBV6-5,TRBJ2-3,CASSLTGGTDTQYF,TGTGCCAGCAGTTTGACAGGGGGCACAGATACGCAGTATTTT
.,.,TRBV7-9,TRBJ1-1,CASSLGGLNTEAFF,TGTGCCAGCAGCTTAGGAGGACTGAACACTGAAGCTTTCTTT
TRBD1,.,TRBV2,TRBJ1-5,CASSYGTEGNQPQHF,TGTGCCAGCAGTTACGGGACAGAGGGCAATCAGCCCCAGCATTTT
.,.,TRBV9,TRBJ2-2,CASSVGTVTGELFF,TGTGCCAGCAGCGTAGGGACGGTCACCGGGGAGCTGTTTTTT
.,.,TRBV10-3,TRBJ2-6,CAITALGTGSGANVLTF,TGTGCCATCACGGCCCTCGGAACAGGCTCTGGGGCCAACGTCCTGACTTTC
.,.,TRBV4-1,TRBJ1-6,CASRMTGDNSGLHF,TGCGCCAGCAGAATGACAGGCGATAATTCAGGCCTCCACTTT
.,once,TRBV10-1,TRBJ2-3,CASSLTSTPIGPQYF,TGCGCCAGCAGTCTCACTAGTACCCCGATCGGTCCGCAGTATTTT
.,.,TRBV14,TRBJ1-2,CASSQSGDGYTF,TGTGCCAGCAGCCAATCGGGAGATGGCTACACCTTC
.,.,TRBV5-6,TRBJ1-2,CASSQRQVALNYGYTF,TGTGCCAGCAGCCAGAGACAGGTAGCCCTTAACTATGGCTACACCTTC
.,.,TRBV7-9,TRBJ2-1,CASTPRRTKMTYNEQFF,TGTGCCAGCACCCCAAGGCGGACTAAAATGACCTACAATGAGCAGTTCTTC
.,.,TRBV28,TRBJ2-1,CASSREGSRSYNEQFF,TGTGCCAGCAGCCGCGAAGGCTCACGCTCCTACAATGAGCAGTTCTTC
TRBD1,.,TRBV30,TRBJ2-1,CAWSVDRGYNEQFF,TGTGCCTGGAGTGTGGACAGGGGCTACAATGAGCAGTTCTTC
.,once,TRBV4-1,TRBJ1-2,CASSTGGGLYYGYTF,TGCGCCAGCAGCACCGGCGGAGGGCTTTATTATGGCTACACCTTC
TRBD2,.,TRBV6-6,TRBJ2-1,CASRMGLAGTANEQFF,TGTGCCAGCAGAATGGGGCTAGCGGGAACGGCTAATGAGCAGTTCTTC
.,.,TRBV9,TRBJ2-3,CASSVAGATDTQYF,TGTGCCAGCAGCGTAGCTGGGGCCACAGATACGCAGTATTTT
.,once,TRBV2,TRBJ2-2,CASSENGAFGELFF,TGTGCCAGCAGTGAAAATGGTGCCTTCGGGGAGCTGTTTTTT
.,once,TRBV9,TRBJ2-2,CASSVGTVNTGELFF,TGTGCCAGCAGCGTGGGGACGGTAAACACCGGGGAGCTGTTTTTT
.,once,TRBV10-3,TRBJ2-2,CAISESTGLTNTGELFF,TGTGCCATCAGTGAGTCCACAGGACTTACGAACACCGGGGAGCTGTTTTTT
TRBD2,.,TRBV7-8,TRBJ2-7,CASSLGGSGVYEQYF,TGTGCCAGCAGCCTCGGGGGAAGCGGGGTCTACGAGCAGTACTTC
.,.,TRBV19,TRBJ1-2,CASSSGRYGYTF,TGTGCCAGTAGTAGTGGACGGTATGGCTACACCTTC
.,.,TRBV5-1,TRBJ2-1,CASSLAHEYPSVEQFF,TGCGCCAGCAGCTTGGCACATGAGTACCCCTCGGTAGAGCAGTTCTTC
TRBD2,.,TRBV18,TRBJ2-5,CASSGRLAEETQYF,TGTGCCAGCTCAGGACGACTAGCGGAAGAGACCCAGTACTTC
TRBD1,.,TRBV11-3,TRBJ2-3,CASSRQGATDTQYF,TGTGCCAGCAGTCGACAGGGGGCAACAGATACGCAGTATTTT
TRBD2,.,TRBV11-2,TRBJ2-7,CASSLGASGFYEQYF,TGTGCCAGCAGCTTAGGGGCTAGCGGGTTCTACGAGCAGTACTTC
.,.,TRBV29-1,TRBJ2-6,CSVGLTSSGANVLTF,TGCAGCGTTGGGCTTACTAGCTCTGGGGCCAACGTCCTGACTTTC
TRBD1,.,TRBV19,TRBJ2-1,CASSPLPTGDYNEQFF,TGTGCCAGTAGTCCGTTACCTACAGGGGACTACAATGAGCAGTTCTTC
TRBD2,.,TRBV28,TRBJ2-1,CASSLVTSGGNEQFF,TGTGCCAGCAGTTTAGTGACTAGCGGAGGGAATGAGCAGTTCTTC
TRBD1,.,TRBV5-1,TRBJ1-5,CASSLTGDQPQHF,TGCGCCAGCAGCCTTACAGGGGATCAGCCCCAGCATTTT
.,.,TRBV6-4,TRBJ2-4,CASKNIQYF,TGTGCCAGTAAAAACATTCAGTACTTC
.,few,TRBV6-5,TRBJ1-2,CASSYDLNYGYTF,TGTGCCAGCAGTTACGATCTTAACTATGGCTACACCTTC
.,.,TRBV5-1,TRBJ1-1,CASSFRGGMNTEAFF,TGCGCCAGCAGCTTCAGGGGCGGTATGAACACTGAAGCTTTCTTT
.,.,TRBV7-9,TRBJ2-7,CASSWANSEQYF,TGTGCCAGCAGCTGGGCGAATTCCGAGCAGTACTTC
.,.,TRBV5-6,TRBJ1-1,CASSLASGGGAFF,TGTGCCAGCAGCTTGGCAAGCGGAGGGGGAGCTTTCTTT
TRBD2,.,TRBV5-4,TRBJ2-1,CASSLQLAGLNEQFF,TGTGCCAGCAGCTTGCAACTAGCGGGCCTCAATGAGCAGTTCTTC
.,.,TRBV14,TRBJ1-3,CASSQVGLTGNTIYF,TGTGCCAGCAGCCAAGTAGGGTTAACTGGAAACACCATATATTTT
TRBD2,.,TRBV5-6,TRBJ2-3,CASSSSGSRSTDTQYF,TGTGCCAGCAGCTCAAGCGGGAGTAGGAGCACAGATACGCAGTATTTT
.,few,TRBV2,TRBJ2-5,CASSFPLGPQETQYF,TGTGCCAGCAGTTTTCCGTTAGGACCTCAAGAGACCCAGTACTTC
.,few,TRBV4-2,TRBJ2-7,CASSQVSREGEQYF,TGTGCCAGCAGCCAAGTTAGCAGGGAAGGCGAGCAGTACTTC
.,.,TRBV19,TRBJ1-2,CASSIGMGVFNYGYTF,TGTGCCAGTAGTATAGGGATGGGAGTGTTTAACTATGGCTACACCTTC
.,.,TRBV5-8,TRBJ2-1,CASSSRGSILYNEQFF,TGTGCCAGCAGTTCCAGGGGCTCAATACTGTACAATGAGCAGTTCTTC